This T cell receptor beta chain was obtained from a study of OX40 agonist ivuxolimab in advanced cancers. Looking at the study overall: Ivuxolimab is an agonistic anti-OX40 (CD134) antibody, and patients were treated with it. Intravenous ivuxolimab at 0.01 to 10 mg/kg was given to patients every 2 weeks. A history of anti-PD-1, anti-PD-L1 or anti-CTLA-4 therapy was acceptable, and 40% had some.

Libraries were prepared by immunoSEQ multiplex PCR; TCRdb keeps only in-frame clonotypes and omits some of them. The table has fewer than 85,000 clones, roughly 80% seen once; the top ten hold approximately 5.3%. Germline loops: CDR1 SGHRS, CDR2 YFSETQ. Unmatched junction bases numbered 9, after V lost 4 bases and J lost 8 bases. The CDR3 has 17 residues. This rearrangement joins TRBV5-1 to TRBJ2-4; 16 positions agree with TRBD2. Sample: CD4+ or CD8+ T cells sorted from blood, taken in a trial of the OX40 agonist ivuxolimab. This sequence was found in an adult with an advanced solid tumor such as melanoma, head and neck, liver or kidney cancer. The CDR3 DNA follows: TGCGCCAGCAGCCTAGGGACTAGCGGGAGGGCTTACGACATTCAGTACTTC. Amino acid sequence: CASSLGTSGRAYDIQYF.